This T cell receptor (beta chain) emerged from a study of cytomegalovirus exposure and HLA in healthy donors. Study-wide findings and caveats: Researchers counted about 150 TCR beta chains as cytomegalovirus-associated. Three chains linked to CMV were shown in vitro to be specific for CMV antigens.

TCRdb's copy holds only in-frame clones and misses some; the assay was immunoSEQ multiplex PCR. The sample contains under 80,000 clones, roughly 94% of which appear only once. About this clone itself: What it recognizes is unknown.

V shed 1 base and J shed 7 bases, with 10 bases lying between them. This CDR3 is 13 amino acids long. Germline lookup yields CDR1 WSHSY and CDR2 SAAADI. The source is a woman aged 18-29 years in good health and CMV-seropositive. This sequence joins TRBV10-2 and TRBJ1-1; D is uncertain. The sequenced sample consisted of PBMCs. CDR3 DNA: TGCGCCAGCAGTGAGTACCCCCGGGGTGAAGCTTTCTTT. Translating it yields CASSEYPRGEAFF.